The clone carrying this TCR beta chain is medium-sized within its sample. Stated time point: sample taken at primary tumor resection. Donation came from 70 or so patients with untreated early-stage non-small cell lung cancer. Unsorted whole RNA from tumor, nontumor lung or frozen PBMC underwent sequencing. This specimen comes from a study of spatial heterogeneity in lung cancer. Study details: Compared with alpha-chain sequences, beta-chain sequences were consistently detected in greater numbers. Within raw reads, each unique TCR and UMI combination appeared on average more than ten times.

TCRdb re-called the 5' RACE reads with MiXCR, one entry per CDR3 protein. The sample lists several thousand distinct CDR3 sequences, roughly 16% occurring once. The V end was cut by 4 bases, the J end by 10 bases, with 20 bases between. Per germline, CDR1 LGHNA and CDR2 YNFKEQ. The CDR3 extends over 15 amino acids. The chain carries TRBV4-2 and TRBJ2-1; possibly TRBD2 for D (5 bases). This receptor was identified in a male donor with early-stage non-small cell lung cancer. Sequencing used normal lung tissue next to the tumor, obtained at surgery. The CDR3 DNA reads as TGTGCCAGCAGCCCTCCATACCGGAGGCGAGGAGAGCAGTTCTTC. Amino acid sequence: CASSPPYRRRGEQFF.